This T cell receptor (beta chain) is from a study of blood T cell repertoires in COVID-19. Only in-frame clones appear in the TCRdb table, and some are missing; sequencing was by immunoSEQ multiplex PCR. The sample has about 250,000 clones, 90% seen once. The CDR3 contains 14 residues. The V segment lost 5 bases and the J segment 2 bases; nucleotides outside the gene matches: 4. Germline loops: CDR1 SGHTA, CDR2 FQGNSA. This TCR was sampled from a woman aged 55-70 years with COVID-19, enrolled during active disease. Source material: peripheral blood. The chain is built from TRBV7-2 and TRBJ2-3; 7 positions agree with TRBD2. As DNA, the CDR3 is TGTGCCAGCAGCGGTAGCGGGTACACAGATACGCAGTATTTT. This encodes CASSGSGYTDTQYF.